The T cell receptor beta chain described here comes from a study of cytomegalovirus exposure and HLA in healthy donors. The study, taken as a whole, reports: Several of the most significant clusters were apparently associated with common viral pathogens in a later analysis.

Points on this clone: Its target is not known.

Germline CDR1 reads SNHLY; CDR2 reads FYNNEI. CDR3 length: 15 amino acids. V was clipped by 6 bases and J by 3 bases, with 12 bases between them. The PCR used 60 Vbeta and 13 Jbeta primers. TCRdb's table, derived via immunoSEQ multiplex PCR, lists solely in-frame clones and lacks some. This sample has some 110,000 clones; 73% occur once, and the top ten carry about 4.3%. Sequencing used PBMCs. This chain links TRBV2 with TRBJ2-6; D may be TRBD1 (7 bases). The sequence was obtained from a man aged 55 to 69 in good health and CMV-seropositive. In DNA, the CDR3 is TGTGCCAGCAGCTCCCAGGGGGGTGGGGCCAACGTCCTGACTTTC. Residues: CASSSQGGGANVLTF.